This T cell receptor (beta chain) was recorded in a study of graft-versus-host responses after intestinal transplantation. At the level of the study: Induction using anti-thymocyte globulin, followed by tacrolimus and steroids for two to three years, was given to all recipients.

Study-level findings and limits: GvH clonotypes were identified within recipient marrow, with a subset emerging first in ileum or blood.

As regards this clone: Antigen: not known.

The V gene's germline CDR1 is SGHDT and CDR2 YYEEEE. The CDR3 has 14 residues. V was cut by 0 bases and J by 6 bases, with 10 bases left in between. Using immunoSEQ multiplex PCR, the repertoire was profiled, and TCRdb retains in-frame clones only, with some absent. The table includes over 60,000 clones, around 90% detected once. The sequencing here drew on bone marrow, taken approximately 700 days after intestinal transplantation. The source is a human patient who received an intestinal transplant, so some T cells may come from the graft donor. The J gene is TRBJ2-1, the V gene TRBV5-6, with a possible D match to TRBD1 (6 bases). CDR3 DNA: TGTGCCAGCAGCTTGGTTGACAGGCCCAATGAGCAGTTCTTC. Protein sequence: CASSLVDRPNEQFF.